This T cell receptor beta chain emerged from a study of T cells after yellow fever vaccination. About the research overall: Libraries from low-cell-number fractions were prepared with the SMART-Seq v4 Ultra Low Input RNA kit. Study-wide results and limits: At under 97% for CD4 and about 87% for CD8, most primary-vaccination clones showed up again after the booster.

In making TCR cDNA, 5'RACE template switching added a universal primer site and UMIs to it. TCRdb re-derived calls from the 5' RACE reads in MiXCR, one entry per CDR3 protein. Among about 140,000 distinct CDR3 sequences listed, over 7% were seen once. This clonotype was seen more than once but under ten times. Its target is unknown. This TCR was recovered from a man younger than 40 who received the YFV17D yellow fever vaccine. Sequencing used CD4+ T cells sorted from PBMCs, obtained 5 days after the yellow fever booster vaccination.

CDR3 nucleotides: TGTGCCAGTAGTATACTCCCAGCACCCTCACCCTACGAGCAGTACTTC. Translating it yields CASSILPAPSPYEQYF. The V and J genes are TRBV19 and TRBJ2-7; no clear D. The germline V gene has CDR1 LNHDA and CDR2 SQIVND (reference sequence). This CDR3 has 16 amino acids. Trimming took 2 bases from V and 2 from J, leaving 16 bases between them.